This T cell receptor beta chain was sequenced during a study of T cell responses to AZD1222 COVID-19 vaccine. Study-level results: All repertoire sampling was performed exclusively after the peak T cell response. White British ancestry dominated among donors, who included more females, and clonal diversity was possibly underestimated.

Regarding this clone: No antigen is known for it. The sample holds other DNA sequences that translate to the same CDR3.

The CDR3 is 11 amino acids. The germline V gene encodes CDR1 SGDLS and CDR2 YYNGEE. The ends were cut back, 4 bases at V and 3 bases at J, with 3 bases in the middle. TCRdb keeps only in-frame clones here, not all; method: immunoSEQ multiplex PCR. The table has some 120,000 clones, around nine tenths seen once; the top ten hold 3.5% to 4.5%. The sequences come from peripheral blood, collected 28 days after the second dose of the MenACWY control vaccine. This clonotype originated in an adult who received the MenACWY meningococcal vaccine as a control. J is TRBJ2-3 and V is TRBV9, with D unresolved. This chain's CDR3 is CASSSTDTQYF. The CDR3 coding sequence is TGTGCCAGCAGCTCAACAGATACGCAGTATTTT.